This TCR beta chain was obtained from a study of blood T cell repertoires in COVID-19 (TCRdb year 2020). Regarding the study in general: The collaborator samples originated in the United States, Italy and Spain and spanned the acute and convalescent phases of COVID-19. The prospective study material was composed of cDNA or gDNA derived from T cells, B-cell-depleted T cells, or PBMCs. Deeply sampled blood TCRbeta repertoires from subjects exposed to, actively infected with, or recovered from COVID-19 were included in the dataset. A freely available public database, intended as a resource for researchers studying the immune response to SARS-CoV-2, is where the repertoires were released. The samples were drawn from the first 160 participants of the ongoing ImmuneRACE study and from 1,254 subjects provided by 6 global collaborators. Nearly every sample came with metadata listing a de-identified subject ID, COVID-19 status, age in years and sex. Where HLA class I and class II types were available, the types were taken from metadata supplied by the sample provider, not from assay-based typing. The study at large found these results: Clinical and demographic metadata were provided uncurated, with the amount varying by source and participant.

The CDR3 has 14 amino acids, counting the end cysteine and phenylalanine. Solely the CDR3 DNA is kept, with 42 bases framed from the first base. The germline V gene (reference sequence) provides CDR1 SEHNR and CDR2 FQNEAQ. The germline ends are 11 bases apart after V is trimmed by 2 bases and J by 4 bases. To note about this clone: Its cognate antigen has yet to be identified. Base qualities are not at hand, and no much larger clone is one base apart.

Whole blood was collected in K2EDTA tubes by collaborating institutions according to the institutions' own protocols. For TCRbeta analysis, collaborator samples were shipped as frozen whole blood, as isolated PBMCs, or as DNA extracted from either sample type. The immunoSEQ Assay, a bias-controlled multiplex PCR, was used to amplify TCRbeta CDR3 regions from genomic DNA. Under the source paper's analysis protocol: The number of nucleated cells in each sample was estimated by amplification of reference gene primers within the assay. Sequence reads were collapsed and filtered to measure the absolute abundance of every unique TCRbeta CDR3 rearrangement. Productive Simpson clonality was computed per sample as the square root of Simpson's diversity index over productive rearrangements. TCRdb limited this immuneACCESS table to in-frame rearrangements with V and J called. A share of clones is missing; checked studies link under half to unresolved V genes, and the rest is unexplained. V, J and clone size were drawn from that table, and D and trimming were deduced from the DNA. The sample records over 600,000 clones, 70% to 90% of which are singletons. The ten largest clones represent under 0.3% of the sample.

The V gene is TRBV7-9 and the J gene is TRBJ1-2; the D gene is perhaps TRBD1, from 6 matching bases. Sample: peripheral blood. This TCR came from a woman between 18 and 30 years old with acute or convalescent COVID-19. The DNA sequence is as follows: TGTGCCAGCAGCTTATCGGGGACACCCTATGGCTACACCTTC. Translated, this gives CASSLSGTPYGYTF.